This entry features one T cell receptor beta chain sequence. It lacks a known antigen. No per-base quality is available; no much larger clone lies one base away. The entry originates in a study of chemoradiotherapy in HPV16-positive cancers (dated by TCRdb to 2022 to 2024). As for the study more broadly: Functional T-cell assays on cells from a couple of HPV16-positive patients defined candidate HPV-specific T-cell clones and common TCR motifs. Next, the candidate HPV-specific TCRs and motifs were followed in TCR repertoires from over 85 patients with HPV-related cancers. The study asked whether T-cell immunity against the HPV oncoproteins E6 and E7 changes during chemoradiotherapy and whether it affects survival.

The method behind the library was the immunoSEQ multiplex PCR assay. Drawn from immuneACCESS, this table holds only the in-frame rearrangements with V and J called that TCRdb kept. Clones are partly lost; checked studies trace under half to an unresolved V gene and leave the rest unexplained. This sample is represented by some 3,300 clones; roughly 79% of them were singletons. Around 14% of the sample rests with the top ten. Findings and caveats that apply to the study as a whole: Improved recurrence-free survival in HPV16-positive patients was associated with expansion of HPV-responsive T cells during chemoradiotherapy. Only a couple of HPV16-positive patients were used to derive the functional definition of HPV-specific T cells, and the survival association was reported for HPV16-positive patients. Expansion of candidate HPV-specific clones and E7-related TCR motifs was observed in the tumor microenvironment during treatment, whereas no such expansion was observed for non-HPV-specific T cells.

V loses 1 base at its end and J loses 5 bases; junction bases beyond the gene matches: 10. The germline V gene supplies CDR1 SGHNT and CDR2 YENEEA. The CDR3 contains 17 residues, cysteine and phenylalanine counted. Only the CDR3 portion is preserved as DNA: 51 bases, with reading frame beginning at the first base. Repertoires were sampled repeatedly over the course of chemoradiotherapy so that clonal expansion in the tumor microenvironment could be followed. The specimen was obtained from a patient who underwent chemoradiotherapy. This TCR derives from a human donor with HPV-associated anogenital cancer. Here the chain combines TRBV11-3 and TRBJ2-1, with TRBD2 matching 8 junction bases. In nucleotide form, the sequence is TGTGCCAGCAGCTTAGGGACACGGGGGGGCCTTGACAATGAGCAGTTCTTC. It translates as CASSLGTRGGLDNEQFF.